These 2 T cell receptor beta chains originate from one sample sequenced in a study of blood T cell repertoires in COVID-19. Clones were read by immunoSEQ multiplex PCR, and TCRdb kept only the in-frame ones, dropping some. The repertoire holds 330,000 or so clones, more than 70% seen once, with around 2% in the top ten. Sequenced sample: PBMCs or T cells enriched from blood (not recorded which). These receptor sequences come from a man aged 35-49 years in a cohort exposed to, infected with or recovered from COVID-19 (not recorded which).

V gene TRBV4-1 combines with J gene TRBJ1-5; 11 nucleotides align to TRBD1. The CDR3 consists of 15 residues. In germline, CDR1 is MGHRA, CDR2 YSYEKL. V lost 4 bases and J lost 7; bases outside the gene matches: 6. CDR3 in amino acids: CASSLWTGGTQPQHF. The CDR3 region has the DNA TGCGCCAGCAGCCTGTGGACAGGGGGCACCCAGCCCCAGCATTTT.

The V and J genes are TRBV30 and TRBJ1-3; D is ambiguous. V was shortened by 3 bases and J by 0 bases, with 15 bases between the two germline ends. CDR3 size: 16 residues. The germline V gene has CDR1 GTSNPN and CDR2 SVGIG (reference sequence). In nucleotides, the CDR3 is TGTGCCTGGAGCCGGACGGGAACTAGCTCTGGAAACACCATATATTTT. This sequence encodes CAWSRTGTSSGNTIYF.